The 3 T cell receptor beta chains in this list originate from one sample, sequenced in a study of blood T cells in healthy people across ages. It was with a sample-barcoded 5' primer and a J-beta primer mix that a second PCR of roughly 7 to 12 cycles was run. One entry per CDR3 protein results from TCRdb running MiXCR on the 5' RACE reads. The data contain 850,000 to 950,000 distinct CDR3 sequences, around 26% of them singletons. The sequencing sample was made of blood. Receptors originate from a woman of 80 years or more in good health.

This clonotype was counted only a few times. A much larger clone lies a single base off, so this may be a read error. The rearrangement joins TRBV12-3 or TRBV12-4 to TRBJ2-1, with 7 bases that match TRBD2. V trimming: 3 bases; J trimming: 13 bases; junction bases outside the gene matches: 12. The CDR3 has 14 amino acids. Here the CDR3 reads CASSLGWGRETQFF. Here the CDR3 DNA reads TGTGCCAGCAGTTTGGGCTGGGGGAGGGAGACCCAGTTCTTC.

The chain employs TRBV14 and TRBJ1-2; D is undetermined. Germline V gene sequence: CDR1 SGHDN, CDR2 FVKESK. V was pared by 3 bases and J by 13 bases, with 24 bases between. The CDR3 is 15 amino acids. Here the CDR3 reads CASSHQPGNQAPCTF. The DNA for the CDR3 is TGTGCCAGCAGCCACCAACCGGGCAATCAGGCTCCCTGCACCTTC. The whole variable domain, filled in from reference TRBV14 and TRBJ1-2, reads EAGVTQFPSHSVIEKGQTVTLRCDPISGHDNLYWYRRVMGKEIKFLLHFVKESKQDESGMPNNRFLAERTGGTYSTLKVQPAELEDSGVYFCASSHQPGNQAPCTFGSGTRLTVV.

This clonotype has a handful of counts. The chain is built from TRBV5-5 and TRBJ2-2; TRBD2 might be the D (5 bases). The germline gives CDR1 SGHKS, CDR2 YYEKEE (reference sequence). Trimming took 3 bases from V and 2 from J, leaving 14 bases between them. The CDR3 is 16 residues long. The CDR3 loop reads CASSSGLWTNTGELFF. CDR3 DNA: TGTGCCAGCAGCTCCGGCCTATGGACTAACACCGGGGAGCTGTTTTTT.